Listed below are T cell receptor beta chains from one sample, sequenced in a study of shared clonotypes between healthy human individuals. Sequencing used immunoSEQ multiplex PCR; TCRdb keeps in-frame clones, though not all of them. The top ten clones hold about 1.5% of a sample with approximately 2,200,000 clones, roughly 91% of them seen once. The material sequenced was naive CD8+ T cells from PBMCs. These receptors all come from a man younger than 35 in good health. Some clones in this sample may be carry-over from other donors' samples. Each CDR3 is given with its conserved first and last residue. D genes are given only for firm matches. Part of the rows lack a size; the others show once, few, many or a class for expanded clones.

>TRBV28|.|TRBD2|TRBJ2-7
CASRPPRGAGGVHEQYF
TGTGCCAGCAGACCCCCTCGGGGAGCGGGAGGGGTCCACGAGCAGTACTTC
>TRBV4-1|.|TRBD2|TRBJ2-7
CASSRTASGIYEQYF
TGCGCCAGCAGTCGCACGGCTAGCGGGATCTACGAGCAGTACTTC
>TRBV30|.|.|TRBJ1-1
CAWGRTRGGNTEAFF
TGTGCCTGGGGTAGGACCCGGGGGGGGAACACTGAAGCTTTCTTT
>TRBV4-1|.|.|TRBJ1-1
CASSLSRATEAFF
TGCGCCAGCAGCCTGTCAAGGGCCACTGAAGCTTTCTTT
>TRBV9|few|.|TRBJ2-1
CASSVLVGGRDEQFF
TGTGCCAGCAGCGTTTTGGTGGGAGGACGGGATGAGCAGTTCTTC
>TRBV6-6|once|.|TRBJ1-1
CASSYATDLNTEAFF
TGTGCCAGCAGTTACGCCACAGACTTGAACACTGAAGCTTTCTTT
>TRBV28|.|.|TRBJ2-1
CASSFFREQFF
TGTGCCAGCAGTTTTTTTCGTGAGCAGTTCTTC
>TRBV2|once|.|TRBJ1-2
CASSVGGLGGYTF
TGTGCCAGCAGTGTGGGCGGACTCGGTGGCTACACCTTC
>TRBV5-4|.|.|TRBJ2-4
CASSLGDDYIQYF
TGTGCCAGCAGCTTGGGGGACGACTACATTCAGTACTTC
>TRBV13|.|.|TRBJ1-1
CASSLGGLSGNTEAFF
TGTGCCAGCAGCTTAGGGGGGCTCTCTGGGAACACTGAAGCTTTCTTT
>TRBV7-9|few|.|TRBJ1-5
CASSYDSSNQPQHF
TGTGCCAGCAGCTATGACAGTTCTAATCAGCCCCAGCATTTT
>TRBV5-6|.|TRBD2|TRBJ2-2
CASSLGLAGDTGELFF
TGTGCCAGCAGCTTGGGTCTAGCGGGAGACACCGGGGAGCTGTTTTTT
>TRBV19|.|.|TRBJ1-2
CASSILSGATYGYTF
TGTGCCAGTAGTATACTTTCAGGGGCGACCTATGGCTACACCTTC
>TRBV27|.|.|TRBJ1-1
CASSTRMGSNTEAFF
TGTGCCAGCAGTACTCGTATGGGGTCGAACACTGAAGCTTTCTTT
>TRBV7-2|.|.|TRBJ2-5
CASSPLTFGQFQETQYF
TGTGCCAGCAGCCCGCTTACTTTTGGTCAGTTCCAAGAGACCCAGTACTTC
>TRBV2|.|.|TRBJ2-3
CASSEGRTSTDTQYF
TGTGCCAGCAGTGAGGGACGGACAAGCACAGATACGCAGTATTTT
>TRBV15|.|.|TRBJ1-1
CATSRGRFGQWPEAFF
TGTGCCACCAGCAGAGGCCGCTTCGGACAGTGGCCTGAAGCTTTCTTT
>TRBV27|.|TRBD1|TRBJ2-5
CASSSISRQGGTQYF
TGTGCCAGCAGTTCCATAAGCCGACAGGGGGGGACCCAGTACTTC
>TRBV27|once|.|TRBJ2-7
CASSLTHPSGTYEQYF
TGTGCCAGCAGTTTAACCCACCCATCCGGAACCTACGAGCAGTACTTC
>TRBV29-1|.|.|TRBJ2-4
CSVEGGRRPNIQYF
TGCAGCGTTGAAGGTGGCAGGCGACCAAACATTCAGTACTTC
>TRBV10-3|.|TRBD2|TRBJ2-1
CAISDPSGRANPEQFF
TGTGCCATCAGTGACCCTAGCGGGAGGGCCAATCCTGAGCAGTTCTTC
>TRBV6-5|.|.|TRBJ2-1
CASSYRASLASEQFF
TGTGCCAGCAGTTACAGGGCCTCACTAGCTTCTGAGCAGTTCTTC
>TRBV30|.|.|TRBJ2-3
CAWSVSTVRAYTDTQYF
TGTGCCTGGAGTGTCTCCACAGTGCGGGCGTACACAGATACGCAGTATTTT
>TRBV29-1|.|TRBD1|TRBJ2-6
CSVTGTGASGANVLTF
TGCAGCGTCACCGGGACAGGGGCTTCTGGGGCCAACGTCCTGACTTTC
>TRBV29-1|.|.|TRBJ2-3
CSVAGVPTDTQYF
TGCAGCGTTGCGGGGGTACCCACAGATACGCAGTATTTT
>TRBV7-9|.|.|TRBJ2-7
CASSLYSGGVVEQYF
TGTGCCAGCAGCTTATATTCGGGCGGGGTAGTCGAGCAGTACTTC
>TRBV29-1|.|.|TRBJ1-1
CSASSGGQGTEAFF
TGCAGCGCTTCCAGTGGGGGCCAGGGTACTGAAGCTTTCTTT
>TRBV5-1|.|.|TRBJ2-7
CASSLAPGNEQYF
TGCGCCAGCAGCTTGGCCCCGGGTAACGAGCAGTACTTC
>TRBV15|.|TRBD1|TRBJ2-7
CATAPGGEKYEQYF
TGTGCCACCGCCCCAGGGGGCGAGAAATACGAGCAGTACTTC
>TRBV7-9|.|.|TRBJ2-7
CASSLAHYEQYF
TGTGCCAGCAGCTTAGCCCACTACGAGCAGTACTTC
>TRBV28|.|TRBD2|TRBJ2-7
CASSSTILAGVPYEQYF
TGTGCCAGCAGTTCGACAATACTAGCGGGAGTCCCCTACGAGCAGTACTTC
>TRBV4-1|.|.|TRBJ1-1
CASSSRRGYGTEAFF
TGCGCCAGCAGCTCCCGCAGGGGATATGGCACTGAAGCTTTCTTT
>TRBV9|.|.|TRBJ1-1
CASSVDNTEAFF
TGTGCCAGCAGCGTAGATAACACTGAAGCTTTCTTT
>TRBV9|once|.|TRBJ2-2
CASSIRGLNTGELFF
TGTGCCAGCAGCATACGCGGGCTGAACACCGGGGAGCTGTTTTTT
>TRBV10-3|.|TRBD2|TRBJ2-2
CAISDVRTSPSGTGELFF
TGTGCCATCAGTGATGTAAGGACTAGCCCCTCGGGCACCGGGGAGCTGTTTTTT
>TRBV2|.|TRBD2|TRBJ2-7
CASSDPSGRAYEQYF
TGTGCCAGCAGTGACCCTAGCGGGAGGGCCTACGAGCAGTACTTC